Below are 26 T cell receptor beta chains sequenced from a single sample in a study of shared clonotypes between healthy human individuals. Assay: immunoSEQ multiplex PCR; the TCRdb copy retains only in-frame clones and omits some. The sample contains about 2.1 million clones, 93% of which appear only once. CD45RO-negative, CCR7-positively selected cells formed the naive CD8 fraction, excluding terminally differentiated effector memory CD45RA+ cells. The sample comprised naive CD8+ T cells from PBMCs. The receptors stem from a man aged 18 to 29 in good health. Some clones in this sample may be carry-over from other donors' samples.

The chain joins TRBV27 to TRBJ2-7, with D unclear. Germline loops: CDR1 MNHEY, CDR2 SMNVEV (reference sequence). The CDR3 spans 15 residues. Trimming pared 4 bases from V and 0 bases from J, leaving 13 bases between. CDR3 bases: TGTGCCAGCAGTTCATGGGCGATGAGCTCCTACGAGCAGTACTTC. It specifies CASSSWAMSSYEQYF.

The chain carries TRBV11-2 and TRBJ1-4, with D possibly matching TRBD1 (6 bases). V shed 1 base and J shed 7 bases, with 13 bases lying between them. This CDR3 is built from 15 residues. Germline V gene sequence: CDR1 SGHAT, CDR2 FQNNGV. The CDR3 loop is CASSLVQGQVEKLFF. The CDR3 coding sequence is TGTGCCAGCAGCTTAGTACAGGGCCAAGTTGAAAAACTGTTTTTT. The entire variable domain, with the rest obtained from reference TRBV11-2 and TRBJ1-4, is as follows: EAGVAQSPRYKIIEKRQSVAFWCNPISGHATLYWYQQILGQGPKLLIQFQNNGVVDDSQLPKDRFSAERLKGVDSTLKIQPAKLEDSAVYLCASSLVQGQVEKLFFGSGTQLSVL.

The gene calls are TRBV28 and TRBJ1-2, with 7 bases lining up with TRBD1. The J segment lost 14 bases and the V segment lost 6 bases, leaving 9 bases of the junction unmatched. This CDR3 comprises 11 residues. Germline V gene lookup returns CDR1 MDHEN and CDR2 SYDVKM. The chain's CDR3 is CASRGQTPWTF. The CDR3 DNA reads as TGTGCCAGCAGGGGACAGACGCCGTGGACCTTC.

This chain's CDR3 is CASTRGGSFYNEQFF. CDR3 nucleotides: TGTGCCAGCACTCGTGGCGGGAGTTTCTACAATGAGCAGTTCTTC. This sequence joins TRBV7-9 and TRBJ2-1, with TRBD2 matching 7 bases. Trimming removed 7 bases from V and 3 bases from J; junction bases left unmatched: 9. The CDR3 runs 15 residues. Germline CDR1 reads SEHNR; CDR2 reads FQNEAQ (reference sequence). Full variable domain (outside the CDR3, taken from reference TRBV7-9 and TRBJ2-1): DTGVSQNPRHKITKRGQNVTFRCDPISEHNRLYWYRQTLGQGPEFLTYFQNEAQLEKSRLLSDRFSAERPKGSFSTLEIQRTEQGDSAMYLCASTRGGSFYNEQFFGPGTRLTVL.

The chain uses TRBV27 and TRBJ2-2; TRBD2 might be the D (5 bases). There are 15 residues in the CDR3. Looked up from germline, CDR1 is MNHEY and CDR2 is SMNVEV (reference sequence). Between the trimmed V and J ends, which lost 4 bases and 5 bases, there was a span of 14 bases. The CDR3 nucleotides read TGTGCCAGCAGTTACGGACGAGGGCGGACCGGGGAGCTGTTTTTT. Amino acid sequence: CASSYGRGRTGELFF.

Concerning this clone: This sample also contains other DNA sequences that code for the same CDR3. The chain has TRBV27 and TRBJ2-7; 10 positions agree with TRBD1. Trimming cost V 5 bases and J 3 bases; bases outside gene matches: 4. This CDR3 spans 14 amino acids. The V gene's germline CDR1 is MNHEY and CDR2 SMNVEV (reference sequence). CDR3 nucleotide sequence: TGTGCCAGCAGTCCAAGGGACAGGGGCTACGAGCAGTACTTC. Translating gives CASSPRDRGYEQYF.

V and J are TRBV4-1 and TRBJ1-5, with no clear D. The CDR3 runs to 13 residues. V was cut by 4 bases and J by 5 bases, with 9 bases left in between. The germline V gene has CDR1 MGHRA and CDR2 YSYEKL. The CDR3 DNA reads TGCGCCAGCAGCCCCCCTGAGGATCAGCCCCAGCATTTT. Translation: CASSPPEDQPQHF.

This chain joins TRBV28 and TRBJ2-1; maybe TRBD2 (5 bases). V was pared by 3 bases and J by 4 bases, with 13 bases between. CDR3 length equals 15 residues. The V gene's germline CDR1 is MDHEN and CDR2 SYDVKM. As DNA, the CDR3 is TGTGCCAGCAGTTTTCATGCCGGGGAATACAATGAGCAGTTCTTC. Translation gives CASSFHAGEYNEQFF.

The rearrangement joins TRBV2 to TRBJ2-2; 7 bases are a match to TRBD1. This CDR3 contains 14 residues. J gave up 5 bases and V 7 bases, and 7 bases lay outside the gene matches. CDR1 is SNHLY and CDR2 is FYNNEI in the germline V gene. CDR3 coding DNA: TGTGCCAGCAAGGGGACAGTGAGGACCGGGGAGCTGTTTTTT. Its translation is CASKGTVRTGELFF. The variable domain in full, completed from reference TRBV2 and TRBJ2-2, reads EPEVTQTPSHQVTQMGQEVILRCVPISNHLYFYWYRQILGQKVEFLVSFYNNEISEKSEIFDDQFSVERPDGSNFTLKIRSTKLEDSAMYFCASKGTVRTGELFFGEGSRLTVL.

This clone was recorded only once. The V gene is TRBV27, the J gene TRBJ2-7, with 9 nucleotides matching TRBD2. In germline, CDR1 is MNHEY, CDR2 SMNVEV (reference sequence). CDR3 size: 16 residues. J gave up 4 bases and V 3 bases, and 10 bases lay outside the gene matches. Here the CDR3 reads CASSFSSGVWAYEQYF. The CDR3 coding sequence is TGTGCCAGCAGTTTCTCTAGCGGGGTTTGGGCGTACGAGCAGTACTTC.

This clone was recorded a few times. This chain uses TRBV4-3 with TRBJ1-1, with 8 bases identical to TRBD1. The CDR3 sequence is 13 residues long. After removal of 2 bases from V and 7 bases from J, the junction contained 3 bases not matched to a gene. CDR1 is LGHNA, CDR2 YSLEER, per germline. CDR3 sequence (DNA): TGCGCCAGCAGCCAACAAACAGGGGGTGAAGCTTTCTTT. This gives the protein CASSQQTGGEAFF.

The V call is TRBV4-1, the J call TRBJ1-5; TRBD1 aligns across 7 bases. CDR1 is MGHRA and CDR2 is YSYEKL in the germline V gene. The V segment lost 6 bases and the J segment 1 base; nucleotides outside the gene matches: 15. This CDR3 contains 18 residues. CDR3 amino acids: CASSLGIRGRVSNQPQHF. The DNA for the CDR3 is TGCGCCAGCAGTCTAGGTATCAGGGGGAGGGTCAGCAATCAGCCCCAGCATTTT.

CDR3 sequence reads: CASSPVGQGINQPQHF. The CDR3 region has the DNA TGTGCCAGCTCACCGGTGGGACAGGGGATTAATCAGCCCCAGCATTTT. J is TRBJ1-5 and V is TRBV18, with TRBD1 matching over 10 bases. This CDR3 contains 16 residues. Germline V gene data show CDR1 as KGHSH and CDR2 as LQKENI. J gave up 4 bases and V 3 bases, and 6 bases lay outside the gene matches.

V and J are TRBV13 and TRBJ2-5; possible D gene TRBD1, 6 bases. This CDR3 comprises 18 residues. The V gene's germline CDR1 is PRHDT and CDR2 FYEKMQ (reference sequence). The V and J ends lost 2 bases and 5 bases respectively, with 24 bases between them. The CDR3 spells CASSLSAWRTDARETQYF. For the CDR3, the DNA is TGTGCCAGCAGCTTATCGGCATGGAGGACAGACGCCAGGGAGACCCAGTACTTC.

J is TRBJ1-2 and V is TRBV29-1; TRBD1 matches at 7 bases. Germline-derived CDR1 and CDR2 are SQVTM and ANQGSEA. The length of the CDR3 is 13 residues. The V and J ends lost 4 bases and 4 bases, in that order; junction bases with no gene match: 6. DNA for the CDR3: TGCAGCGTTGTAGGGGGCCAGGTCTATGGCTACACCTTC. Protein product: CSVVGGQVYGYTF.

Turning to this clone: Other DNA sequences in this sample translate to the same CDR3. This chain links TRBV28 with TRBJ2-3; D gene ambiguous. Germline loops: CDR1 MDHEN, CDR2 SYDVKM. The length of the CDR3 is 13 residues. Trimming stripped 6 bases from V and 3 bases from J, with 10 bases between. CDR3 protein: CASSPGGTDTQYF. The CDR3 DNA reads TGTGCCAGCAGCCCGGGTGGGACAGATACGCAGTATTTT.

The chain has TRBV29-1 and TRBJ2-1; the D is unclear. Per germline, CDR1 SQVTM and CDR2 ANQGSEA. Deletions cut 8 bases from V and 1 base from J, with 9 bases between. The CDR3 is made up of 12 amino acids. This CDR3 reads CSTHRSYNEQFF. CDR3 sequence (DNA): TGCAGCACTCACCGGTCCTACAATGAGCAGTTCTTC.

A note on this clone: Other DNA sequences in this sample translate to the same CDR3. V usage is TRBV9 and J usage is TRBJ2-7, with TRBD2 as a possible D gene (6 bases). The CDR3 sequence is 14 residues long. Germline V gene data show CDR1 as SGDLS and CDR2 as YYNGEE. Trimming removed 3 bases at V and 0 bases at J, with 10 bases between. CDR3 in DNA: TGTGCCAGCAGCGGCCGGGACTCCTCCTACGAGCAGTACTTC. As protein: CASSGRDSSYEQYF.

There are a few counts of this clone. Other DNA sequences within the sample encode an identical CDR3. This chain uses TRBV27 with TRBJ1-1; D gene uncertain. CDR1 and CDR2 from the germline V gene are MNHEY and SMNVEV (reference sequence). V dropped 0 bases and J dropped 1 base, with 3 bases sitting between them. The CDR3 runs to 13 residues. The CDR3 is CASSLSWNTEAFF. CDR3 nucleotide sequence: TGTGCCAGCAGTTTATCGTGGAACACTGAAGCTTTCTTT.

The rearrangement uses TRBV19 and TRBJ2-1; a weak D match, TRBD2 (5 bases). The CDR3 has 13 amino acids. The V end was cut by 1 base, the J end by 9 bases, with 10 bases between. The V gene's germline CDR1 is LNHDA and CDR2 SQIVND (reference sequence). For the CDR3, the DNA is TGTGCCAGTAGTATAGGGACTGTTGGTGAGCAGTTCTTC. It encodes CASSIGTVGEQFF.

In regard to this clone: Other DNA sequences in this sample translate to the same CDR3. The CDR3 region has the DNA TGTGCCAGCAGCTTAACGGGGGCCCCGAACACTGAAGCTTTCTTT. It encodes CASSLTGAPNTEAFF. The chain links TRBV7-3 to TRBJ1-1, with D possibly being TRBD1 (6 bases). V lost 0 bases and J lost 1, with 9 bases in between. CDR1 and CDR2 from the germline V gene are SGHTA and FQGTGA. The CDR3 runs to 15 residues.

The rearrangement links TRBV19 to TRBJ2-3, with D unclear. This CDR3 spans 14 amino acids. The V gene lost 1 base and the J gene lost 0 bases, with 5 bases spanning the gap. Germline V gene sequence: CDR1 LNHDA, CDR2 SQIVND (reference sequence). CDR3 in amino acids: CASSIAQSTDTQYF. In DNA, the CDR3 is TGTGCCAGTAGTATAGCCCAGAGCACAGATACGCAGTATTTT.

The J gene is TRBJ2-3, the V gene TRBV4-1; 10 bases map to TRBD2. From germline, CDR1 is MGHRA and CDR2 YSYEKL. The CDR3 is 18 residues long. After removal of 7 bases from V and 0 bases from J, the junction contained 13 bases not matched to a gene. The CDR3: CASTHSSGRAQSTDTQYF. In DNA form, the CDR3 reads TGCGCCAGCACCCACTCGAGCGGGAGGGCCCAAAGCACAGATACGCAGTATTTT.

The gene calls are TRBV5-1 and TRBJ2-7; a weak D match, TRBD1 (7 bases). V was shortened by 5 bases and J by 1 base, with 16 bases between the two germline ends. The CDR3 consists of 15 residues. The germline V gene has CDR1 SGHRS and CDR2 YFSETQ. The CDR3 nucleotides read TGCGCCAGCAGTGAAGGGCCAGGGGGGTCCTACGAGCAGTACTTC. Translated: CASSEGPGGSYEQYF. The whole variable domain, remainder taken from reference TRBV5-1 and TRBJ2-7, is KAGVTQTPRYLIKTRGQQVTLSCSPISGHRSVSWYQQTPGQGLQFLFEYFSETQRNKGNFPGRFSGRQFSNSRSEMNVSTLELGDSALYLCASSEGPGGSYEQYFGPGTRLTVT.

The chain recombines TRBV9 with TRBJ2-1; no reliable D call. V lost 2 bases and J lost 8, with 8 bases in between. The germline V gene has CDR1 SGDLS and CDR2 YYNGEE. This CDR3 contains 12 residues. The DNA for the CDR3 is TGTGCCAGCAGCGTCTCTCCTGATGAGCAGTTCTTC. Translated, it gives CASSVSPDEQFF. The full variable domain, its missing parts supplied by reference TRBV9 and TRBJ2-1, is DSGVTQTPKHLITATGQRVTLRCSPRSGDLSVYWYQQSLDQGLQFLIQYYNGEERAKGNILERFSAQQFPDLHSELNLSSLELGDSALYFCASSVSPDEQFFGPGTRLTVL.

The V and J genes are TRBV9 and TRBJ2-2; D is ambiguous. Germline CDR1 and CDR2: SGDLS and YYNGEE. The CDR3 is 15 residues long. V was trimmed by 4 bases and J by 6 bases, leaving 16 bases between them. For the CDR3, the DNA is TGTGCCAGCAGCCTACTTCCTGGATCACCCGGGGAGCTGTTTTTT. It yields the protein CASSLLPGSPGELFF.